The present entry profiles one T cell receptor beta chain with its context. This entry comes from a study of blood T cell repertoires in COVID-19. V was clipped by 7 bases and J by 4 bases; unmatched bases: 3. Germline CDR1 reads MDHEN; CDR2 reads SYDVKM. This CDR3 has 12 amino acids. Using immunoSEQ multiplex PCR, the repertoire was profiled, and TCRdb retains in-frame clones only, with some absent. The sample contains about 250,000 clones, around nine tenths of which appear only once. This chain links TRBV28 with TRBJ2-5; 7 nucleotides agree with TRBD2. Sample: peripheral blood. This clonotype originated in a woman aged 55 to 70 who had recovered from COVID-19. For the CDR3, the DNA is TGTGCCAGCATCAGGGAGGGAGAGACCCAGTACTTC. Translating it yields CASIREGETQYF.